Below are 29 T cell receptor beta chains sequenced from a single sample in a study of blood T cell repertoires in COVID-19. Method: immunoSEQ multiplex PCR; TCRdb's copy keeps in-frame clones and lacks some. The table has just over 150,000 clones, approximately 86% seen once. The sample taken for sequencing was peripheral blood. The receptors shown here come from a woman in her forties with COVID-19, enrolled during active disease.

This clone showed up just once. V gene TRBV18 combines with J gene TRBJ2-7; TRBD1 might be the D (7 bases). Germline V lookup: CDR1 KGHSH, CDR2 LQKENI. V lost 3 bases, J lost 0 bases, and 9 bases lay in between. This CDR3 contains 14 residues. CDR3 loop: CASSPRDSSYEQYV. For the CDR3, the DNA is TGTGCCAGCTCACCGCGGGACAGCTCCTACGAGCAGTACGTC.

The chain has TRBV15 and TRBJ2-2; 9 nucleotides align to TRBD1. Looked up from germline, CDR1 is LNHNV and CDR2 is YYDKDF (reference sequence). The ends lost 0 bases at V and 4 bases at J; junction bases unmatched: 3. The CDR3 consists of 16 residues. The CDR3 DNA reads TGTGCCACCAGCAGAGATGGGACAGGGTCCACCGGGGAGCTGTTTTTT. Protein: CATSRDGTGSTGELFF.

This clone has a single count. This chain joins TRBV5-1 and TRBJ2-3; 16 nucleotides match TRBD2. The germline V gene has CDR1 SGHRS and CDR2 YFSETQ. CDR3 length: 21 amino acids. J gave up 2 bases and V 5 bases, and 17 bases lay outside the gene matches. The CDR3 bases are TGCGCCAGCAGACCTGATGGGTTGGGACTAGCGGGAGGGCCGGACACAGATACGCAGTATTTT. Translated, it gives CASRPDGLGLAGGPDTDTQYF.

This rearrangement joins TRBV2 to TRBJ2-1; unclear D gene. V lost 8 bases, J lost 6 bases, and 17 bases lay in between. The germline V gene encodes CDR1 SNHLY and CDR2 FYNNEI. The CDR3 runs to 14 residues. The CDR3 DNA follows: TGTGCCAGCGGGCCCAAGACCAGTGCCAATGAGCAGTTCTTC. It yields the protein CASGPKTSANEQFF. Using reference TRBV2 and TRBJ2-1 for the parts outside the CDR3, the full variable domain is EPEVTQTPSHQVTQMGQEVILRCVPISNHLYFYWYRQILGQKVEFLVSFYNNEISEKSEIFDDQFSVERPDGSNFTLKIRSTKLEDSAMYFCASGPKTSANEQFFGPGTRLTVL.

CDR3 amino acids: CSASTLAGVSDTQYF. CDR3 nucleotide sequence: TGCAGTGCTAGTACCCTAGCGGGAGTTTCAGATACGCAGTATTTT. The chain couples TRBV20-1 to TRBJ2-3; 10 positions agree with TRBD2. The J segment lost 4 bases and the V segment lost 3 bases, leaving 7 bases of the junction unmatched. CDR1 and CDR2 (germline): DFQATT, SNEGSKA (reference sequence). CDR3 length equals 15 residues.

The chain employs TRBV30 and TRBJ2-1, with D uncertain. Germline-derived CDR1 and CDR2 are GTSNPN and SVGIG (reference sequence). Trimming cost V 7 bases and J 9 bases, with 13 bases left between them. The CDR3 has 11 amino acids. The CDR3 region is CASQQASEQFF. The CDR3 DNA is TGTGCCTCCCAGCAAGCGAGTGAGCAGTTCTTC. Variable domain in full (rest from reference TRBV30 and TRBJ2-1): SQTIHQWPATLVQPVGSPLSLECTVEGTSNPNLYWYRQAAGRGLQLLFYSVGIGQISSEVPQNLSASRPQDRQFILSSKKLLLSDSGFYLCASQQASEQFFGPGTRLTVL.

This clone was recorded only once. This sequence joins TRBV30 and TRBJ2-1; the match to TRBD2 covers 8 bases. Germline CDR1 reads GTSNPN; CDR2 reads SVGIG (reference sequence). The CDR3 consists of 13 residues. J gave up 7 bases and V 3 bases, and 5 bases lay outside the gene matches. The CDR3 nucleotides are TGTGCCTGGAGGGGGACTAGTCCGAATGAGCAGTTCTTC. Translating it yields CAWRGTSPNEQFF.

This clone was seen a single time. V gene TRBV29-1 combines with J gene TRBJ1-2, with TRBD1 matching over 8 bases. Germline assignment: CDR1 SQVTM and CDR2 ANQGSEA. The CDR3 runs to 14 residues. The trim removed 4 bases at V and 0 bases at J, leaving 4 bases unmatched. Written as DNA, the CDR3 is TGCAGCGTTGGGACAGGGTCCGCTAACTATGGCTACACCTTC. It translates to CSVGTGSANYGYTF.

The chain combines TRBV10-3 with TRBJ2-4; 8 nucleotides match TRBD2. After removal of 10 bases from V and 4 bases from J, the junction contained 9 bases not matched to a gene. The CDR3 is 14 residues long. Germline-derived CDR1 and CDR2 are ENHRY and SYGVKD. Here the CDR3 DNA reads TGTGCCACCCAGCTAAGCGGGGGTAAAAACATTCAGTACTTC. It codes for CATQLSGGKNIQYF.

This chain links TRBV7-9 with TRBJ2-5; D remains ambiguous. The V end was cut by 3 bases, the J end by 2 bases, with 7 bases between. Germline CDR1 reads SEHNR; CDR2 reads FQNEAQ (reference sequence). The CDR3 length is 13 residues. The CDR3, as DNA: TGTGCCAGCAGCTTGAGGCCTCAAGAGACCCAGTACTTC. Protein: CASSLRPQETQYF.

The chain has TRBV18 and TRBJ2-1; TRBD2 matches at 7 bases. Germline lookup yields CDR1 KGHSH and CDR2 LQKENI. The CDR3 contains 15 residues. V lost 5 bases and J lost 4; bases outside the gene matches: 8. This CDR3 is CASSIIASGYNEQFF. Written as DNA, the CDR3 is TGTGCCAGCTCAATTATAGCTAGCGGTTACAATGAGCAGTTCTTC.

The chain links TRBV7-9 to TRBJ2-1; TRBD1 aligns across 10 bases. Looked up from germline, CDR1 is SEHNR and CDR2 is FQNEAQ (reference sequence). Germline trimming cut 3 bases from V and 7 bases from J; bases unmatched to any gene: 15. This CDR3 comprises 18 residues. The CDR3 nucleotides read TGTGCCAGCAGCTTGTTCGCTTGGGGGACAGGGGTCTCGAATGAGCAGTTCTTC. Translated, it gives CASSLFAWGTGVSNEQFF.

CDR3 in DNA: TGTGCCAGCAGCCAGGACAGCCTATTGAAGACCCAGTACTTC. This codes for CASSQDSLLKTQYF. The chain uses TRBV6-5 and TRBJ2-5; D is possibly TRBD1 (6 bases). The germline CDR1 and CDR2 sequences are MNHEY and SVGAGI. This CDR3 spans 14 amino acids. V gave up 6 bases and J gave up 6 bases, with 17 bases separating them.

The V gene is TRBV6-1, the J gene TRBJ2-1; TRBD2 is a possible D gene (5 bases). CDR3 length equals 15 residues. The V gene lost 1 base and the J gene lost 6 bases, with 13 bases spanning the gap. From germline, CDR1 is MNHNS and CDR2 SASEGT. The CDR3 DNA sequence: TGTGCCAGCAGTGAAGAAGCTCTAGCAGTCAATGAGCAGTTCTTC. Translating it yields CASSEEALAVNEQFF.

The V call is TRBV11-2, the J call TRBJ2-3; tentatively, D is TRBD2 (7 bases). CDR3 size: 16 residues. V lost 0 bases and J lost 6, with 16 bases in between. The germline CDR1 and CDR2 sequences are SGHAT and FQNNGV. CDR3 DNA: TGTGCCAGCAGCTTAGATAGGGGGAGGGCCGGGGATACGCAGTATTTT. Amino acid sequence: CASSLDRGRAGDTQYF.

The chain carries TRBV27 and TRBJ2-1; 9 bases map to TRBD1. V shed 5 bases, J shed 6 bases, and the junction held 11 bases outside the gene matches. CDR3 length equals 16 residues. Germline loops: CDR1 MNHEY, CDR2 SMNVEV (reference sequence). DNA of the CDR3: TGTGCCAGCAGTATACAGGGGGCGACCCGTGGCAATGAGCAGTTCTTC. It specifies CASSIQGATRGNEQFF.

J is TRBJ2-7 and V is TRBV6-2 or TRBV6-3; possible D gene TRBD2, 5 bases. V gave up 2 bases and J gave up 8 bases, with 7 bases separating them. The CDR3 runs 11 residues. Looked up from germline, CDR1 is MNHEY and CDR2 is SVGEGT. This CDR3 reads CASSYRRKQYV. CDR3 nucleotide sequence: TGTGCCAGCAGTTACAGGAGGAAGCAGTACGTC.

The rearrangement joins TRBV19 to TRBJ2-1; the D is unclear. Per germline, CDR1 LNHDA and CDR2 SQIVND (reference sequence). CDR3 length: 15 amino acids. With 3 bases removed from V and 0 bases from J, the gap between germline ends came to 9 bases. CDR3: CASSISVISYNEQFF. For the CDR3, the DNA is TGTGCCAGTAGTATCAGCGTAATCTCCTACAATGAGCAGTTCTTC.

This clone has a count of ten or more. This chain connects TRBV19 to TRBJ2-7; maybe TRBD1 (6 bases). The V gene lost 2 bases and the J gene lost 3 bases, with 11 bases spanning the gap. The CDR3 sequence is 14 residues long. CDR1 is LNHDA, CDR2 SQIVND, per germline (reference sequence). This chain's CDR3 is CASSIQGQGYEQYF. DNA of the CDR3: TGTGCCAGTAGTATACAGGGGCAAGGCTACGAGCAGTACTTC. The whole variable domain, remainder taken from reference TRBV19 and TRBJ2-7, is DGGITQSPKYLFRKEGQNVTLSCEQNLNHDAMYWYRQDPGQGLRLIYYSQIVNDFQKGDIAEGYSVSREKKESFPLTVTSAQKNPTAFYLCASSIQGQGYEQYFGPGTRLTVT.

The chain carries TRBV7-8 and TRBJ1-3, with D hard to call. Trimming stripped 0 bases from V and 2 bases from J, with 8 bases between. This CDR3 has 15 amino acids. CDR1 is SGHVS and CDR2 is FQNEAQ in the germline V gene. CDR3 amino acids: CASSLAGSTGNTIYF. The CDR3 nucleotides are TGTGCCAGCAGCTTAGCTGGCTCGACTGGAAACACCATATATTTT.

Only one count was recorded for this clone. The chain is built from TRBV5-1 and TRBJ2-7; D is unresolved. The CDR3 spans 13 residues. The germline CDR1 and CDR2 sequences are SGHRS and YFSETQ. Deletions cut 2 bases from V and 5 bases from J, with 11 bases between. DNA of the CDR3: TGCGCCAGCAGCTTTTATTTGGCGGACGAGCAGTACTTC. Encoded protein: CASSFYLADEQYF.

In DNA form, the CDR3 reads TGTGCCAGCAGCTTGGCGCAGGCTTACACAGATACGCAGTATTTT. This codes for CASSLAQAYTDTQYF. V and J are TRBV5-4 and TRBJ2-3; no definite D call. This CDR3 is 15 amino acids long. The V end was cut by 0 bases, the J end by 2 bases, with 10 bases between. Germline values: CDR1 SGHNT, CDR2 YYREEE (reference sequence).

This clone was counted once. In DNA form, the CDR3 reads TGCGCCAGCAGCCCCCGGGAGGGCGTCTCCTACAATGAGCAGTTCTTC. Translation: CASSPREGVSYNEQFF. The chain has TRBV5-1 and TRBJ2-1, with 8 bases matching TRBD2. Germline assignment: CDR1 SGHRS and CDR2 YFSETQ. V shed 4 bases, J shed 0 bases, and the junction held 6 bases outside the gene matches. There are 16 residues in the CDR3.

As DNA, the CDR3 is TGTGCCAGCGAAGGCGGAATGAGCTCTGGAAACACCATATATTTT. Protein: CASEGGMSSGNTIYF. The chain employs TRBV2 and TRBJ1-3, with unresolved D. The germline gives CDR1 SNHLY, CDR2 FYNNEI. This CDR3 region has 15 residues. V was trimmed by 8 bases and J by 0 bases, leaving 14 bases between them. Together with reference TRBV2 and TRBJ1-3, the CDR3 gives the full variable domain: EPEVTQTPSHQVTQMGQEVILRCVPISNHLYFYWYRQILGQKVEFLVSFYNNEISEKSEIFDDQFSVERPDGSNFTLKIRSTKLEDSAMYFCASEGGMSSGNTIYFGEGSWLTVV.

This chain joins TRBV4-1 and TRBJ2-7; TRBD2 might be the D (6 bases). Looked up from germline, CDR1 is MGHRA and CDR2 is YSYEKL. The ends were cut back, 4 bases at V and 6 bases at J, with 10 bases in the middle. This CDR3 region has 12 residues. The CDR3 nucleotides are TGCGCCAGCAGCCTCTATAGCGGCGAGCAGTACTTC. Encoded protein: CASSLYSGEQYF.

The gene calls are TRBV24-1 and TRBJ2-3; no firm D call. This CDR3 is 13 amino acids long. Between the trimmed V and J ends, which lost 7 bases and 2 bases, there was a span of 9 bases. CDR1 is KGHDR, CDR2 SFDVKD, per germline. The DNA of the CDR3 is TGTGCCACCAGGGCCAAAGTCACAGATACGCAGTATTTT. Protein: CATRAKVTDTQYF.

The chain joins TRBV12-5 to TRBJ2-1; 13 nucleotides align to TRBD2. After removal of 5 bases from V and 7 bases from J, the junction contained 5 bases not matched to a gene. CDR1 and CDR2 (germline): LGHNT, FRNRAP. This CDR3 is built from 15 residues. The CDR3 DNA reads as TGTGCTAGTGGTCTAACTAGCGGGAGGGTAAATGAGCAGTTCTTC. Protein product: CASGLTSGRVNEQFF. Using reference TRBV12-5 and TRBJ2-1 for the parts outside the CDR3, the full variable domain is DARVTQTPRHKVTEMGQEVTMRCQPILGHNTVFWYRQTMMQGLELLAYFRNRAPLDDSGMPKDRFSAEMPDATLATLKIQPSEPRDSAVYFCASGLTSGRVNEQFFGPGTRLTVL.

The chain recombines TRBV27 with TRBJ2-1; perhaps TRBD2 as D (6 bases). CDR1 is MNHEY and CDR2 is SMNVEV in the germline V gene (reference sequence). Trimming removed 7 bases from V and 5 bases from J, with 15 bases in between. The CDR3 is 14 residues long. Here the CDR3 reads CASNLSGPDNEQFF. CDR3 coding DNA: TGTGCCAGCAACCTGAGCGGGCCAGACAATGAGCAGTTCTTC.

The chain is built from TRBV10-2 and TRBJ2-3; 10 bases align to TRBD2. The CDR3 sequence is 13 residues long. V dropped 5 bases and J dropped 5; count of bases not matched to a gene: 1. Germline V CDR1 and CDR2: WSHSY, SAAADI. CDR3 coding DNA: TGCGCCAGCAGTAGACTAGCGGGAGATACGCAGTATTTT. Protein product: CASSRLAGDTQYF.